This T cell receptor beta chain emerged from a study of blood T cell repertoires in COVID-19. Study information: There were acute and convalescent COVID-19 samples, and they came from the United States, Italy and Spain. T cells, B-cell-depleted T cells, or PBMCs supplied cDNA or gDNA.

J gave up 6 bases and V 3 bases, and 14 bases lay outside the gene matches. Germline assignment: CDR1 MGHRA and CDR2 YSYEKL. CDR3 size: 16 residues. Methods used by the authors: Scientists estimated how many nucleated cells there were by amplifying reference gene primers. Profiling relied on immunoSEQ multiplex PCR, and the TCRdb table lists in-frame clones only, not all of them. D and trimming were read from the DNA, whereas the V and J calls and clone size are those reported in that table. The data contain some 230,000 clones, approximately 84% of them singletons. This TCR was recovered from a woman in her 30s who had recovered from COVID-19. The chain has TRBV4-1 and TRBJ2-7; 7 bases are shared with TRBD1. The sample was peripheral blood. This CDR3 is CASSQAVRDRSREQYF. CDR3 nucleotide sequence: TGCGCCAGCAGCCAGGCGGTCCGGGACAGATCACGCGAGCAGTACTTC.